This TCR beta chain was identified during a study of T-cell reconstitution after alpha-beta-depleted transplantation in children. This clonotype came up many times. The V end lost 6 bases, the J end lost 8 bases, and 17 bases lay between the germline ends. The CDR3 is 14 residues long. Germline lookup yields CDR1 MRHNA and CDR2 SNTAGT. A library of TCRbeta sequences, prepared with unique molecular identifiers, was generated. TCRdb itself ran the PCR reads through MiXCR, one entry per CDR3 protein. The sample consists of 420,000 or so distinct CDR3 sequences, roughly a tenth of them appearing once. This rearrangement joins TRBV6-4 to TRBJ2-1; TRBD1 is a possible D gene (5 bases). This specimen consisted of PBMCs from the stem cell graft donor, obtained from the stem cell graft. This TCR was recovered from a human donor who donated a stem cell graft to a child with acute myeloid leukemia. The CDR3 sequence is CASSQDRLSDEQFF. CDR3 DNA: TGTGCCAGCAGCCAAGACAGACTCAGCGATGAGCAGTTCTTC.